This TCR beta chain was profiled in a study of cytomegalovirus exposure and HLA in healthy donors. Study in general: A subsequent analysis stated that the 100 to 150 validation repertoires were run on the same platform as the approximately 610 first-cohort repertoires. Study findings and constraints: A few of the chains that were CMV-associated were confirmed in vitro to be specific for CMV antigens.

On this clone itself: The target antigen is unknown.

The donors formed part of the roughly 120-subject validation cohort, distinct from the roughly 700-subject first cohort. Profiling relied on immunoSEQ multiplex PCR, and the TCRdb table lists in-frame clones only, not all of them. The top ten hold about 6% of the sample, which has more than 100,000 clones, roughly 88% seen once. The CDR3 contains 16 residues. The germline CDR1 and CDR2 sequences are SEHNR and FQNEAQ (reference sequence). With V trimmed by 3 bases and J by 0 bases, 6 bases remained unmatched. The sequencing input was PBMCs. The genes are TRBV7-9 and TRBJ2-3; 7 bases are a match to TRBD2. This sequence was found in a woman between 18 and 29 years old in good health and CMV-seropositive. CDR3 sequence reads: CASSFSTSRSTDTQYF. Written as DNA, the CDR3 is TGTGCCAGCAGCTTCTCGACTAGCCGAAGCACAGATACGCAGTATTTT.